This TCR beta chain was recovered during a study of shared clonotypes between healthy human individuals. Regarding this clone: Its matching antigen is unknown.

Points from the study as a whole: In general, naive subsets displayed greater estimated richness than memory subsets did. The generation probabilities recorded for non-shared clonotypes fell below those of clonotypes shared by all four donors.

A CD45RA-negative memory subset and a CD45RA+ naive subset were separated from the CD4+ cells. At a deep level, the assay was run. Only in-frame clones appear in the TCRdb table, and some are missing; sequencing was by immunoSEQ multiplex PCR. The repertoire holds about 1.4 million clones, with around 97% as singletons. Material for sequencing was naive CD4+ T cells sorted from blood. Subset denoted: CD45RA+ positively selected. The source is a man aged 25-40 years in good health.

The CDR3 here is CASSPTGGFQPQHF. CDR3 nucleotide sequence: TGTGCCAGCAGCCCCACGGGGGGCTTTCAGCCCCAGCATTTT. The chain couples TRBV7-9 to TRBJ1-5, with a possible D match to TRBD1 (6 bases). Germline V CDR1 and CDR2: SEHNR, FQNEAQ (reference sequence). Trimming stripped 5 bases from V and 6 bases from J, with 14 bases between. The CDR3 runs 14 residues.